Below are 13 T cell receptor beta chains sequenced from a single sample in a study of blood T cell repertoires in COVID-19. Libraries were prepared by immunoSEQ multiplex PCR; TCRdb keeps only in-frame clonotypes and omits some of them. In the table there are about 220,000 clones, under 90% of which are singletons. The specimen was peripheral blood. Receptor source: an elderly woman with acute or convalescent COVID-19.

CDR3 DNA sequence: TGTGCCAGCGTTACAGGAGCTAATGGCTACACCTTC. This translates into CASVTGANGYTF. The chain links TRBV19 to TRBJ1-2; D may be TRBD1 (5 bases). The V end was cut by 9 bases, the J end by 6 bases, with 14 bases between. Germline V gene data show CDR1 as LNHDA and CDR2 as SQIVND (reference sequence). The CDR3 extends over 12 amino acids.

The chain carries TRBV19 and TRBJ1-2; 9 positions agree with TRBD1. CDR3 length: 15 amino acids. Germline CDR1 is LNHDA and CDR2 is SQIVND (reference sequence). The junction had 14 bases not matched to a gene; V was cut back by 7 bases and J by 8 bases. CDR3 region: CASKDYPGQGGGYTF. CDR3 nucleotides: TGTGCCAGTAAAGACTATCCGGGACAGGGTGGCGGCTACACCTTC.

CDR3 sequence reads: CASSPSGGLSGNTIYF. As DNA, the CDR3 is TGTGCCAGCTCGCCGTCCGGGGGACTCTCTGGAAACACCATATATTTT. The chain uses TRBV18 and TRBJ1-3; D is perhaps TRBD1 (5 bases). Per the germline V gene, CDR1 is KGHSH and CDR2 is LQKENI. Trimming stripped 6 bases from V and 0 bases from J, with 15 bases between. CDR3 length equals 16 residues.

This chain links TRBV19 with TRBJ2-1; D perhaps matches TRBD1 (6 bases). Germline CDR1 is LNHDA and CDR2 is SQIVND (reference sequence). Trimming pared 5 bases from V and 2 bases from J, leaving 13 bases between. The CDR3 length is 15 residues. DNA for the CDR3: TGTGCCAGTAGTCCTAAGACAGGCGCCTACAATGAGCAGTTCTTC. The encoded protein is CASSPKTGAYNEQFF.

The J gene is TRBJ1-2, the V gene TRBV7-3, with TRBD1 identical over 7 bases. This CDR3 has 14 amino acids. The V gene end was trimmed by 5 bases and the J gene end by 4 bases; junction bases not matched to a gene: 7. Germline V gives CDR1 SGHTA, CDR2 FQGTGA. The CDR3 DNA reads TGTGCCAGCAGCGCAACGGGACAGCTCTATGGCTACACCTTC. Translating gives CASSATGQLYGYTF.

The gene calls are TRBV5-6 and TRBJ1-4, with a possible D match to TRBD1 (5 bases). V shed 2 bases and J shed 4 bases, with 9 bases lying between them. This CDR3 contains 14 residues. CDR1 is SGHDT and CDR2 is YYEEEE in the germline V gene. CDR3 nucleotide sequence: TGTGCCAGCAGCTTCGGGGGGTATAATGAAAAACTGTTTTTT. This sequence encodes CASSFGGYNEKLFF.

This clone was counted only a few times. The rearrangement joins TRBV9 to TRBJ1-4; no clear D gene. Germline V gives CDR1 SGDLS, CDR2 YYNGEE. V lost 0 bases to trimming and J lost 0 bases, with 12 bases between them. The CDR3 is 17 amino acids. The CDR3 sequence is CASSVGPRQATNEKLFF. CDR3 DNA sequence: TGTGCCAGCAGCGTAGGACCCAGGCAGGCAACTAATGAAAAACTGTTTTTT.

The V call is TRBV18, the J call TRBJ1-1; TRBD1 might be the D (6 bases). The CDR3 is made up of 17 amino acids. Germline-derived CDR1 and CDR2 are KGHSH and LQKENI. V lost 3 bases and J 4 bases, leaving 21 bases between the germline ends. CDR3 nucleotides: TGTGCCAGCTCACCGGCCCAGAGGAACAGGGTGAGCACTGAAGCTTTCTTT. Protein product: CASSPAQRNRVSTEAFF. The full variable domain, with the rest looked up from reference TRBV18 and TRBJ1-1, is NAGVMQNPRHLVRRRGQEARLRCSPMKGHSHVYWYRQLPEEGLKFMVYLQKENIIDESGMPKERFSAEFPKEGPSILRIQQVVRGDSAAYFCASSPAQRNRVSTEAFFGQGTRLTVV.

The chain combines TRBV30 with TRBJ1-4; unclear D gene. The CDR3 is 13 residues long. V was pared by 8 bases and J by 0 bases, with 10 bases between. Germline CDR1 GTSNPN, CDR2 SVGIG (reference sequence). CDR3 protein: CAGRRSTNEKLFF. The CDR3 region has the DNA TGTGCCGGGCGACGGTCAACTAATGAAAAACTGTTTTTT.

In regard to this clone: The sample holds other DNA sequences that translate to the same CDR3. The chain combines TRBV29-1 with TRBJ2-1; 10 nucleotides agree with TRBD2. The trim removed 4 bases at V and 7 bases at J, leaving 10 bases unmatched. CDR3 length: 15 residues. The germline V gene has CDR1 SQVTM and CDR2 ANQGSEA. This chain's CDR3 is CSVGGAGGRINEQFF. DNA for the CDR3: TGCAGCGTTGGGGGAGCGGGGGGGCGAATAAATGAGCAGTTCTTC.

The V and J genes are TRBV3-1 (or the pseudogene TRBV3-2) and TRBJ2-1, with D perhaps matching TRBD1 (5 bases). V lost 3 bases, J lost 10 bases, and 13 bases lay in between. Germline V lookup: CDR1 LGHDT, CDR2 YNNKEL (reference sequence). This CDR3 is 13 amino acids long. CDR3 region: CASSQSLHREQFF. CDR3 in DNA: TGTGCCAGCAGCCAGTCCCTACACAGGGAGCAGTTCTTC.

The chain carries TRBV3-1 (or the pseudogene TRBV3-2) and TRBJ2-1; the D gene is possibly TRBD1 (6 bases). Trimming left V 4 bases short and J 6 bases short, with 10 bases between. In germline, CDR1 is LGHDT, CDR2 YNNKEL (reference sequence). The CDR3 loop spans 13 amino acids. CDR3 in amino acids: CASSPQGTNEQFF. The CDR3 bases are TGTGCCAGCAGCCCGCAGGGGACCAATGAGCAGTTCTTC.

This clone was seen more than once but under ten times. This CDR3 is CSASTTNGYTF. CDR3 DNA sequence: TGCAGTGCTAGTACAACTAACGGCTACACCTTC. The V and J genes are TRBV20-1 and TRBJ1-2; D gene unclear. This CDR3 has 11 residues. V lost 3 bases and J 8 bases, leaving 10 bases between the germline ends. Germline CDR1 reads DFQATT; CDR2 reads SNEGSKA (reference sequence).